The table lists the clone carrying this TCR beta chain with many counts. Generated by immunoSEQ multiplex PCR, the TCRdb table keeps only in-frame clones and is missing some. The top ten hold about 0.94% of the sample, which has about 350,000 clones, about 88% seen once. These data originate in a study of blood T cell repertoires in COVID-19. The CDR3 runs to 14 residues. Trimming removed 1 base from V and 6 bases from J, with 13 bases in between. Germline values: CDR1 MNHEY, CDR2 SMNVEV (reference sequence). Material for sequencing was PBMCs or T cells enriched from blood (not recorded which). The clonotype was recovered from a woman aged 25 to 39 who had been exposed to COVID-19. The V and J genes are TRBV27 and TRBJ2-7; TRBD2 is a possible D gene (6 bases). The CDR3 region has the DNA TGTGCCAGCAGTTTATTAACCCCCGGGGGCGAGCAGTACTTC. It translates to CASSLLTPGGEQYF.